The 15 T cell receptor beta chains reported below all come from one sample, sequenced in a study of Ad26.COV2.S vaccination and SARS-CoV-2 variants. Sequencing used immunoSEQ multiplex PCR; TCRdb keeps in-frame clones, though not all of them. The sample gives 300,000 to 400,000 clones, approximately 86% of which show up once; around 10% is in the top ten. As to treatment: around 19 received Ad26.COV2.S at low or high dose, single or two shots; roughly 5 received placebo; per-sample allocation not given. Repertoires come from day 63 after the first vaccine or placebo injection. Sequenced material: peripheral blood, taken in a trial of Ad26.COV2.S vaccine versus placebo. The source is a person between 18 and 60 years old who received the Ad26.COV2.S COVID-19 vaccine or a placebo.

In its sample, this clone was seen once. This chain connects TRBV5-4 to TRBJ2-2; 8 bases align to TRBD1. Germline trimming cut 6 bases from V and 1 base from J; bases unmatched to any gene: 5. This CDR3 region has 15 residues. Germline V lookup: CDR1 SGHNT, CDR2 YYREEE (reference sequence). The CDR3 DNA follows: TGTGCCAGCAAGCCCGGGACAGGGAACACCGGGGAGCTGTTTTTT. Its translation is CASKPGTGNTGELFF.

The chain combines TRBV12-3 or TRBV12-4 with TRBJ1-5; D gene uncertain. Trimming removed 4 bases from V and 3 bases from J, with 7 bases in between. The CDR3 is 13 amino acids. The DNA for the CDR3 is TGTGCCAGCAGTTCCACGATCAATCAGCCCCAGCATTTT. Its protein is CASSSTINQPQHF.

The chain joins TRBV28 to TRBJ1-1; D is undetermined. The CDR3 length is 14 residues. Per the germline V gene, CDR1 is MDHEN and CDR2 is SYDVKM. V was shortened by 5 bases and J by 7 bases, with 17 bases between the two germline ends. CDR3 coding DNA: TGTGCCAGCAGTCTACCGAGGATGGGCGGTGAAGCTTTCTTT. Protein product: CASSLPRMGGEAFF.

On this clone: Other nucleotide sequences from this sample produce the same CDR3. J is TRBJ2-3 and V is TRBV5-1; 10 nucleotides match TRBD2. The trim removed 3 bases at V and 0 bases at J, leaving 1 base unmatched. The CDR3 sequence is 15 residues long. Germline V CDR1 and CDR2: SGHRS, YFSETQ. The chain's CDR3 is CASSSTSGSTDTQYF. DNA of the CDR3: TGCGCCAGCAGCTCGACTAGCGGGAGCACAGATACGCAGTATTTT. Together with reference TRBV5-1 and TRBJ2-3, the CDR3 gives the full variable domain: KAGVTQTPRYLIKTRGQQVTLSCSPISGHRSVSWYQQTPGQGLQFLFEYFSETQRNKGNFPGRFSGRQFSNSRSEMNVSTLELGDSALYLCASSSTSGSTDTQYFGPGTRLTVL.

The V gene is TRBV7-2, the J gene TRBJ2-7, with 8 positions matching TRBD1. The trim removed 0 bases at V and 1 base at J, leaving 5 bases unmatched. CDR1 SGHTA and CDR2 FQGNSA come from the germline V gene. The CDR3 has 16 amino acids. The chain's CDR3 is CASSLASGGHSYEQYF. The DNA of the CDR3 is TGTGCCAGCAGCTTAGCGTCAGGGGGCCATTCCTACGAGCAGTACTTC.

Only one count was recorded for this clone. This chain connects TRBV15 to TRBJ2-5; tentatively, D is TRBD1 (5 bases). CDR1 is LNHNV, CDR2 YYDKDF, per germline (reference sequence). Trimming removed 2 bases from V and 1 base from J, with 8 bases in between. There are 14 residues in the CDR3. DNA of the CDR3: TGTGCCACCAGCAGACTCAGGGTCCAAGAGACCCAGTACTTC. Protein sequence: CATSRLRVQETQYF.

The chain uses TRBV4-3 and TRBJ1-5; no reliable D call. Trimming stripped 8 bases from V and 2 bases from J, with 10 bases between. The CDR3 spans 13 residues. Germline V CDR1 and CDR2: LGHNA, YSLEER. In DNA form, the CDR3 reads TGCGCCAGCTCGCGGGAGGGCAATCAGCCCCAGCATTTT. Translating it yields CASSREGNQPQHF.

This clone was counted only a few times. The genes are TRBV7-2 and TRBJ2-1; TRBD2 might be the D (5 bases). This CDR3 has 15 residues. Germline loops: CDR1 SGHTA, CDR2 FQGNSA. Trimming removed 1 base from V and 7 bases from J, with 14 bases in between. CDR3 residues: CASSLGISAYNEQFF. In DNA form, the CDR3 reads TGTGCCAGCAGCTTAGGGATTAGCGCGTATAATGAGCAGTTCTTC. The whole variable domain, filled in from reference TRBV7-2 and TRBJ2-1, reads GAGVSQSPSNKVTEKGKDVELRCDPISGHTALYWYRQSLGQGLEFLIYFQGNSAPDKSGLPSDRFSAERTGGSVSTLTIQRTQQEDSAVYLCASSLGISAYNEQFFGPGTRLTVL.

The CDR3 sequence is CASSIWAGEQYF. Here the CDR3 DNA reads TGTGCCAGCTCGATATGGGCGGGAGAGCAGTACTTC. J is TRBJ2-7 and V is TRBV2, with D maybe TRBD2 (6 bases). The CDR3 loop spans 12 amino acids. Looked up from germline, CDR1 is SNHLY and CDR2 is FYNNEI. With 8 bases removed from V and 7 bases from J, the gap between germline ends came to 15 bases.

The chain uses TRBV6-6 and TRBJ2-1, with unresolved D. The CDR3 extends over 13 amino acids. Trimming took 6 bases from V and 2 from J, leaving 8 bases between them. CDR1 MNHNY and CDR2 SVGAGI come from the germline V gene (reference sequence). CDR3 sequence: CASSPGTYNEQFF. In nucleotides, the CDR3 is TGTGCCAGCAGCCCCGGAACCTACAATGAGCAGTTCTTC.

This chain uses TRBV19 with TRBJ2-3; D is unclear. Trimming stripped 3 bases from V and 0 bases from J, with 10 bases between. The CDR3 consists of 15 residues. Germline CDR1 reads LNHDA; CDR2 reads SQIVND (reference sequence). CDR3 amino acids: CASSIASRSTDTQYF. In DNA, the CDR3 is TGTGCCAGTAGTATTGCGTCCAGAAGCACAGATACGCAGTATTTT.

The genes are TRBV10-1 and TRBJ2-1; 8 bases line up with TRBD1. Germline V lookup: CDR1 WNHNN, CDR2 SYGVQD (reference sequence). The CDR3 extends over 15 amino acids. V was pared by 6 bases and J by 9 bases, with 13 bases of the junction left unmatched. This CDR3 is CASRDRTGPTIEQFF. In nucleotides, the CDR3 is TGCGCCAGCAGAGACAGGACAGGGCCAACAATTGAGCAGTTCTTC.

The V call is TRBV11-2, the J call TRBJ1-5; D ambiguous. Trimming stripped 0 bases from V and 4 bases from J, with 10 bases between. The CDR3 is made up of 15 amino acids. The V gene's germline CDR1 is SGHAT and CDR2 FQNNGV. The CDR3 nucleotides read TGTGCCAGCAGCTTAGATGCGGGATGGAATCAGCCCCAGCATTTT. This sequence encodes CASSLDAGWNQPQHF. Supplemented by reference TRBV11-2 and TRBJ1-5, the full variable domain reads EAGVAQSPRYKIIEKRQSVAFWCNPISGHATLYWYQQILGQGPKLLIQFQNNGVVDDSQLPKDRFSAERLKGVDSTLKIQPAKLEDSAVYLCASSLDAGWNQPQHFGDGTRLSIL.

This sequence joins TRBV3-1 (or the pseudogene TRBV3-2) and TRBJ2-7; D is possibly TRBD1 (5 bases). With 0 bases removed from V and 2 bases from J, the gap between germline ends came to 11 bases. CDR3 length equals 15 residues. CDR1 LGHDT and CDR2 YNNKEL come from the germline V gene (reference sequence). CDR3 sequence: CASSQDPGPAYEQYF. The CDR3 DNA follows: TGTGCCAGCAGCCAAGATCCAGGGCCCGCCTACGAGCAGTACTTC.

This chain connects TRBV2 to TRBJ1-5; D is undetermined. CDR1 and CDR2 (germline): SNHLY, FYNNEI. Trimming stripped 7 bases from V and 4 bases from J, with 20 bases between. This CDR3 region has 16 residues. Here the CDR3 reads CASNPGSRPTNQPQHF. CDR3 DNA sequence: TGTGCCAGCAACCCCGGGAGTAGGCCCACTAATCAGCCCCAGCATTTT.